This TCR beta chain was observed in a study of blood T cell repertoires in COVID-19. Study context: Acute-phase and convalescent COVID-19 samples originated in the United States, Italy and Spain.

Authors' methods: Amplifying reference gene primers gave estimates of nucleated cell counts. Produced via immunoSEQ multiplex PCR; TCRdb's table is partial and in-frame only. For V, J and clone size, that table is used; D and trimming come from the DNA. The data hold approximately 350,000 clones, with around four fifths observed a single time. This clone occurred a few times. The CDR3 length is 14 residues. Germline V CDR1 and CDR2: SEHNR, FQNEAQ (reference sequence). V was trimmed by 4 bases and J by 4 bases, leaving 13 bases between them. Sequencing input: peripheral blood. The chain has TRBV7-9 and TRBJ1-1; D is undetermined. The origin of this receptor is a man younger than 45 with active or convalescent COVID-19. CDR3 protein: CASSSGQRTTEAFF. CDR3 DNA sequence: TGTGCCAGCAGCTCCGGTCAGCGGACCACTGAAGCTTTCTTT.